This TCR beta chain was obtained from a study of shared clonotypes between healthy human individuals (dated by TCRdb to about 2020). Turning to the overall study: A few men and a couple of women, aged 18 to 49 years, made up the cohort. Libraries were prepared and TCR repertoires were sequenced by different laboratories using diverse techniques, in order to increase sequencing depth and limit assay-specific biases. The study deeply sequenced blood TCR repertoires of about 5 healthy adults to estimate repertoire size and the extent of clonotype sharing between individuals. For each donor, CD4 naive and CD4 memory were each run on three plates, CD8 naive on two plates, and CD8 memory on one plate. Leukapheresis yielded between about 0.85 and 9 billion PBMCs per donor.

TCR CDR3 regions were amplified from genomic DNA by multiplex PCR using the deep immunoSEQ assay. Extracted genomic DNA from each cell subset was spread evenly across all wells of several immunoSEQ 96-well plates, with each plate serving as a replicate. For sorted subsets, 200 to 250 ng genomic DNA, equal to about 30,000 T cell genomes, was loaded into each replicate PCR. Purified libraries were quantified with a Qubit 3.0 fluorometer, sized on a Bioanalyzer 2100, and re-quantified with the KAPA Library Quantification kit. Every immunoSEQ 96-well plate was sequenced on a dedicated single-read 150-cycle Illumina NextSeq 550 flow cell. The published analysis was carried out like this. Because the immunoSEQ output held only junctional sequences and lacked quality scores, the filtering could not match the filtering applied to full-length reads. Sequences were annotated with PyIR, a Python wrapper for IgBLAST v1.9, and V/J genes and CDR3 were assigned using IMGT germline references. Reads were filtered out if the reads had weak V/J assignments (E-value above 1e-6), no CDR3, stop codons, out-of-frame junctions, or ambiguous translated residues. V3J clonotypes were defined as sequences sharing an identical inferred V gene, J gene, and CDR3 amino acid sequence. To compute the percentage overlap between repertoires, the number of shared unique clonotypes was divided by the size of the smaller repertoire. RTK rarefaction, the Chao1 estimator, and Recon v2.1 estimates of unobserved clonotypes were used to assess repertoire richness. Generation probabilities were computed with OLGA for all TCRbeta clonotypes obtained by the gDNA method from several donors. TCRdb limited this immuneACCESS table to in-frame rearrangements with V and J called. A share of clones is missing; checked studies link under half to unresolved V genes, and the rest is unexplained. For V, J and clone size, that table is used; D and trimming come from the DNA. This sample comprises 2 million or so clones, 85% to 95% of them detected only once. The top ten constitute 0.1% to 0.15% of the sample.

The donors were healthy, HIV-negative adults who had no recently reported acute infections or vaccinations. All donors were Caucasian adults living in Nashville, Tennessee, USA. CD4+ T cells were enriched through magnetic negative selection, after which naive cells were positively selected on CD45RA and the remaining negative fraction served as the memory subset. Blood was obtained by leukapheresis, after which PBMCs were separated by Ficoll-Histopaque density gradient centrifugation and cryopreserved in liquid nitrogen vapor phase. Purity and quantity of every magnetically sorted T cell population were checked by analytical flow cytometry. From each sorted fraction, genomic DNA was isolated and quantified by UV absorbance on a Nanodrop 2000c. Regarding this clone: What antigen it recognizes has not been identified. No much larger clone is present one base from it, and per-base qualities are unavailable.

Findings and caveats that apply to the study as a whole: Clonotypes shared by all four sorted-subset donors showed higher generation probabilities than non-shared clonotypes. Sampling was restricted to blood, and TCR repertoires in tissue are likely to differ from TCR repertoires in blood. The small number of donors limited the genetic and exposure-history diversity represented. Rarefaction of sorted-subset datasets indicated incomplete sequencing despite the large sequencing depth. When four donors were compared, the shared fraction of clonotypes was 5% to 6.5% for naive CD4, approximately 3.3% for naive CD8, more than 2% for memory CD4, and roughly 0.4% for memory CD8. Pairwise subsampling indicated that sequencing depth was expected to affect the degree of clonotype sharing among donors. Naive subsets generally had larger estimated clonotype richness than memory subsets did.

The sequenced sample consisted of naive CD4+ T cells sorted from blood. According to the study, the label for this sample's cell subset or site signals: CD45RA+ positively selected. The origin of this receptor is a man aged 18-30 years in good health.

The CDR3 region has the sequence CASRPSGSIYEQYF. At the DNA level, the sequence is TGTGCCAGCAGACCTAGCGGGAGTATTTACGAGCAGTACTTC. Recombination joined TRBV6-5 with TRBJ2-7; 10 central bases correspond to TRBD2. Looking up the germline V gene yields CDR1 MNHEY and CDR2 SVGAGI. Trimming leaves V shorter by 6 bases and J shorter by 4 bases, with the junction holding 6 bases beyond the gene matches. The CDR3, from cysteine to phenylalanine, totals 14 residues. The DNA shown is the 42-base CDR3, in frame from base 1.